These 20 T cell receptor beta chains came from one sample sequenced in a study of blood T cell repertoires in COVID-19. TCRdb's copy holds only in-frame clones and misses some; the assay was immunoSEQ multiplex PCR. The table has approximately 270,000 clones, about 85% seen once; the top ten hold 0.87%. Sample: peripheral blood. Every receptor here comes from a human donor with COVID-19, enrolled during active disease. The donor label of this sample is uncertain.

CDR3 residues: CASSRTRDRVSPLHF. The CDR3 DNA is TGTGCCAGCAGCCGAACCCGGGACAGGGTTTCACCCCTCCACTTT. The chain carries TRBV6-5 and TRBJ1-6; TRBD1 aligns across 9 bases. The CDR3 sequence is 15 residues long. Germline CDR1 is MNHEY and CDR2 is SVGAGI. J was trimmed by 9 bases and V by 6 bases; bases with no gene match: 9.

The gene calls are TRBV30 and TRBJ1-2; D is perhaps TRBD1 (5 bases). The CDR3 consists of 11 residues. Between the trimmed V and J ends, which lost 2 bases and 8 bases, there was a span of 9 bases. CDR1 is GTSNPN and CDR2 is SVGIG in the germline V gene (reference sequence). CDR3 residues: CAWSTGRGYTF. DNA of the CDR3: TGTGCCTGGAGTACAGGCAGGGGCTACACCTTC.

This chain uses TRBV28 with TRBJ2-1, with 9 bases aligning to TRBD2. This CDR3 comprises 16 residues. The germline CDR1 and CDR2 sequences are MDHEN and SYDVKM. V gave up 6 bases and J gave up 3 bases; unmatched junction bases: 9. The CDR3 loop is CASSLGGGRVYNEQFF. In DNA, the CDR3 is TGTGCCAGCAGCCTCGGGGGCGGGAGGGTCTACAATGAGCAGTTCTTC.

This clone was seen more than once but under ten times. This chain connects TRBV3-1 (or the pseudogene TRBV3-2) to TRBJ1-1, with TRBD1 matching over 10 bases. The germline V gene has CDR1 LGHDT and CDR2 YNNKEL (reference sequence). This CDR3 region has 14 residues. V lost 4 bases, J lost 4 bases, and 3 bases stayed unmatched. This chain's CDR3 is CASSLRDRGTEAFF. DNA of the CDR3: TGTGCCAGCAGCCTTAGGGACAGGGGCACTGAAGCTTTCTTT.

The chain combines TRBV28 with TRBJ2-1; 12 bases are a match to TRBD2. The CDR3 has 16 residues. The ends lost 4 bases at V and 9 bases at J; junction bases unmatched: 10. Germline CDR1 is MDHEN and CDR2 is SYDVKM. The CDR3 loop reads CASSSSRLAGGAEQFF. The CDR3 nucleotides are TGTGCCAGCAGTTCGAGCCGGCTAGCGGGGGGGGCTGAGCAGTTCTTC.

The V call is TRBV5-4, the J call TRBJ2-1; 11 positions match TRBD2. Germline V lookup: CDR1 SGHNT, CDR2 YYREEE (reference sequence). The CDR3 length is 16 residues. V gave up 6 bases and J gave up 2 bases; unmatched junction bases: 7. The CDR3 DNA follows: TGTGCCAGCACCCCTTTTAGCGGGAGGGCCTACAATGAGCAGTTCTTC. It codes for CASTPFSGRAYNEQFF.

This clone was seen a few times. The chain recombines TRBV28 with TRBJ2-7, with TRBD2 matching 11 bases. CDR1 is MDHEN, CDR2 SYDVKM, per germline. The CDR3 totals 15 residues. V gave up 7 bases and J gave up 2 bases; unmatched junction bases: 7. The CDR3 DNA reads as TGTGCCAGCATTTCGCTAGCGGGAGGAACCTACGAGCAGTACTTC. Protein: CASISLAGGTYEQYF.

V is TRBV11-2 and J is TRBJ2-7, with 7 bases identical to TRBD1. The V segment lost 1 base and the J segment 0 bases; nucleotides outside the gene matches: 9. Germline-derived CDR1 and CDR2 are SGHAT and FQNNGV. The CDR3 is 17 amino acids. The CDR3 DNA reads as TGTGCCAGCAGCTTAGGTTCCGGGACAGTCCTCTCCTACGAGCAGTACTTC. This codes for CASSLGSGTVLSYEQYF.

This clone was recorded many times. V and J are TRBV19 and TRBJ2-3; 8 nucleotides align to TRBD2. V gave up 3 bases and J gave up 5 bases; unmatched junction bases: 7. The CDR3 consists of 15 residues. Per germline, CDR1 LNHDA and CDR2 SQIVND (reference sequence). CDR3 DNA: TGTGCCAGTAGTATGGTAGCGCTAGCGGGAGATACGCAGTATTTT. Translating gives CASSMVALAGDTQYF.

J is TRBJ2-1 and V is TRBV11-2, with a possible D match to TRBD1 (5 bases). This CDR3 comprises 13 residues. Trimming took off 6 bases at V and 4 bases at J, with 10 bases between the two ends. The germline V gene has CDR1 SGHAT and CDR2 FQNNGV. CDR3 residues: CASSWGSYNEQFF. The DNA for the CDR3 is TGTGCCAGCAGTTGGGGCAGTTACAATGAGCAGTTCTTC.

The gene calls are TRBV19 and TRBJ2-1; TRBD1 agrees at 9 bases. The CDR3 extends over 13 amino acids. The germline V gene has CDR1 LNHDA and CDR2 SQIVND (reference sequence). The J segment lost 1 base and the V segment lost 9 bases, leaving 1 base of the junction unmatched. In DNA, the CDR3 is TGTGCCAGCGGGACAGGGTCCTACAATGAGCAGTTCTTC. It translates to CASGTGSYNEQFF.

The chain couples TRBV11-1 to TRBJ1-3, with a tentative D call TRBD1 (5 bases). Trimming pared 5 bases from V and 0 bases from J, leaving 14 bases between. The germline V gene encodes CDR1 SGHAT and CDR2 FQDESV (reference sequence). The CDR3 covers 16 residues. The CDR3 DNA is TGTGCCAGCAGCCGAGCGGGACGGAACTCTGGAAACACCATATATTTT. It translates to CASSRAGRNSGNTIYF.

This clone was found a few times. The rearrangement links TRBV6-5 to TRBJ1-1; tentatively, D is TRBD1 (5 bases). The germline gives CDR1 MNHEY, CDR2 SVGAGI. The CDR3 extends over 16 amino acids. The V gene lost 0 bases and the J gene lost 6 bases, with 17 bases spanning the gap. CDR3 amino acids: CASSYSTTPGRSEAFF. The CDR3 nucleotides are TGTGCCAGCAGTTACTCGACGACTCCAGGGCGATCTGAAGCTTTCTTT.

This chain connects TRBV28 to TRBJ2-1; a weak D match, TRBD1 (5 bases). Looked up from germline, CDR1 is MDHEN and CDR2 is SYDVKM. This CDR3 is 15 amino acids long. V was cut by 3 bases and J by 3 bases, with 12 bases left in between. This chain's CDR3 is CASSLGRSFYNEQFF. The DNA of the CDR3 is TGTGCCAGCAGTTTGGGGCGGAGCTTCTACAATGAGCAGTTCTTC. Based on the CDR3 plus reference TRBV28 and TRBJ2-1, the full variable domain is DVKVTQSSRYLVKRTGEKVFLECVQDMDHENMFWYRQDPGLGLRLIYFSYDVKMKEKGDIPEGYSVSREKKERFSLILESASTNQTSMYLCASSLGRSFYNEQFFGPGTRLTVL.

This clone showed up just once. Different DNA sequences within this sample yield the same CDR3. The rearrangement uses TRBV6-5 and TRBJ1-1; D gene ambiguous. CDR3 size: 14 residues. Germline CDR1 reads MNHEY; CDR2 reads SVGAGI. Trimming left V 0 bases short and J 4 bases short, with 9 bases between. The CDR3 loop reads CASSYSRRSTEAFF. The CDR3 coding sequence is TGTGCCAGCAGTTACTCGCGGCGAAGCACTGAAGCTTTCTTT.

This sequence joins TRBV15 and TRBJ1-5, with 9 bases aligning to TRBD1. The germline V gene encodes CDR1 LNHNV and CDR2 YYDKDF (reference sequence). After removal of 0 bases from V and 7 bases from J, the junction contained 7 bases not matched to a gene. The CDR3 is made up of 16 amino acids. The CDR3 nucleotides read TGTGCCACCAGCAGAGATCTACAGGGGGCGGGGCAGCCCCAGCATTTT. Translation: CATSRDLQGAGQPQHF.

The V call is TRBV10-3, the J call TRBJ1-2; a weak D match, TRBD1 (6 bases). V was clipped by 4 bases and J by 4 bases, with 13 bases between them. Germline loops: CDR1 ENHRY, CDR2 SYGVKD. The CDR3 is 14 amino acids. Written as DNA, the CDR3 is TGTGCCATCAGTGCAGGGGATTTGGTCTATGGCTACACCTTC. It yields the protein CAISAGDLVYGYTF.

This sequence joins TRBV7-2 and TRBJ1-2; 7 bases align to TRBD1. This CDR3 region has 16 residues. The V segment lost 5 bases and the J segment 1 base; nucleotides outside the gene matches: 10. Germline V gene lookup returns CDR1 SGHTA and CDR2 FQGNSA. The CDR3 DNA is TGTGCCAGCAGCCCAGGGGGTGGAGGAGTTAACTATGGCTACACCTTC. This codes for CASSPGGGGVNYGYTF. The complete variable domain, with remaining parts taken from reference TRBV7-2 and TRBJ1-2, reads GAGVSQSPSNKVTEKGKDVELRCDPISGHTALYWYRQSLGQGLEFLIYFQGNSAPDKSGLPSDRFSAERTGGSVSTLTIQRTQQEDSAVYLCASSPGGGGVNYGYTFGSGTRLTVV.

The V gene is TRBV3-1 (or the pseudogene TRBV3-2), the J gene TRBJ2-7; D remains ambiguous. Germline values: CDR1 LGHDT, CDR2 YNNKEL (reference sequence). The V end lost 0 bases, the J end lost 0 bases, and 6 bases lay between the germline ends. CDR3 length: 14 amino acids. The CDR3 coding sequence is TGTGCCAGCAGCCAAGAACCAGTCTCCTACGAGCAGTACTTC. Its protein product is CASSQEPVSYEQYF.

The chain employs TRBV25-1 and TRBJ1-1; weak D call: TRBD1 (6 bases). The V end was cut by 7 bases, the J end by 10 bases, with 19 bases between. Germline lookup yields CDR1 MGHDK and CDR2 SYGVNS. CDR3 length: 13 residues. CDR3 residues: CASTPGEGSGAFF. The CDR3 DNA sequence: TGTGCCAGCACCCCAGGGGAGGGATCGGGAGCTTTCTTT.